The clone carrying this T cell receptor beta chain showed up just a few times. The CDR3 loop spans 14 amino acids. V lost 1 base, J lost 9 bases, and 15 bases lay in between. In TCRdb, the RT-PCR reads were re-called with MiXCR into one record per CDR3 protein. The table lists approximately 720,000 distinct CDR3 sequences, over 12% of them singletons. Sequencing was performed on memory CD4+ T cells from blood. This clonotype was obtained from a female donor in good health, serving as a healthy control. This chain uses TRBV12-3 or TRBV12-4 with TRBJ1-2; perhaps TRBD1 as D (6 bases). Here the CDR3 DNA reads TGTGCCAGCAGTTTAGAACAGGGTGTAGGGAGCTACACCTTC. Protein: CASSLEQGVGSYTF.